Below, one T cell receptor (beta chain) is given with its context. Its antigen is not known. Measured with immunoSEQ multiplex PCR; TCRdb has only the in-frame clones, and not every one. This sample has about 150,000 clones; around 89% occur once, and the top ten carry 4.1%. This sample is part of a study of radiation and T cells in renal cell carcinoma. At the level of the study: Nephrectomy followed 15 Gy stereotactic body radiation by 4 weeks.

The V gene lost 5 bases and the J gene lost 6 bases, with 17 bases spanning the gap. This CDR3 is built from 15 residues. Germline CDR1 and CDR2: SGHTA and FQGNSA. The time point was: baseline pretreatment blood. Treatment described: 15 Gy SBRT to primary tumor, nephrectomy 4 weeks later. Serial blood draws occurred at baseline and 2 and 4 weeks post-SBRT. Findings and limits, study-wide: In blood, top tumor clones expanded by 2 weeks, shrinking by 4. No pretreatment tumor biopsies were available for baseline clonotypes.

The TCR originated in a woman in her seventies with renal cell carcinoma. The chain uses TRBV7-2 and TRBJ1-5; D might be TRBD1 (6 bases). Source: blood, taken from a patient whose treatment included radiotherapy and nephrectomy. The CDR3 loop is CASSVVTGLGQPQHF. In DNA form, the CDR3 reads TGTGCCAGCAGCGTCGTAACAGGGCTCGGTCAGCCCCAGCATTTT.